This T cell receptor (beta chain) is from a study of multiple sclerosis patients with progressive multifocal leukoencephalopathy. Findings and caveats of the study: Findings may reflect JC virus infection or just general immunocompromise. Preferential TRBV-TRBJ pairings or common gene usage were not detected at PML. Less diverse TRB repertoires were suggested in most PML patients.

Time point reported: before natalizumab initiation. Clones were read by immunoSEQ multiplex PCR, and TCRdb kept only the in-frame ones, dropping some. Here the sample spans approximately 26,000 clones, 88% being singletons. As concerns this clone: Its antigen is as yet unknown.

The germline gives CDR1 SNHLY, CDR2 FYNNEI. CDR3 length: 13 residues. Trimming shortened V by 4 bases and J by 3 bases, and 10 bases separated the two germline ends. The rearrangement links TRBV2 to TRBJ2-7; tentative D call: TRBD2 (6 bases). The receptor was isolated from a human donor with multiple sclerosis. Sequencing was carried out using PBMCs. In DNA, the CDR3 is TGTGCCAGCAGTGGGGGACTTGTCTACGAGCAGTACTTC. Translated, it gives CASSGGLVYEQYF.